This T cell receptor (beta chain) derives from a study of cytomegalovirus exposure and HLA in healthy donors. Whole-study findings and limits: TCR beta sequences numbering roughly 16,000 were associated with HLA alleles at 0.05 false discovery rate in a later analysis.

Concerning this clone: Its antigen is as yet unknown.

The PCR ran on 60 Vbeta and 13 Jbeta primers. Sequencing used immunoSEQ multiplex PCR; TCRdb keeps in-frame clones, though not all of them. This table holds roughly 160,000 clones, about 85% found once. CDR3 size: 12 residues. V was clipped by 5 bases and J by 7 bases, with 9 bases between them. Germline V lookup: CDR1 MDHEN, CDR2 SYDVKM. The chain combines TRBV28 with TRBJ1-5; no clear D. This sequence was found in a boy younger than 10 in good health and CMV-seronegative. Sequencing was done on a sample of PBMCs. The CDR3 sequence is CASSLTRQPQHF. The CDR3 nucleotides are TGTGCCAGCAGTCTAACGCGCCAGCCCCAGCATTTT.